This TCR beta chain was sequenced in a study of vaccination effects on CD4 cells after COVID-19. Study at large: The median interval between the second dose and post-vaccine sampling was 72 days.

Notes on the study in general: Vaccine- and infection-induced clones showed marked clonal contraction late following vaccination.

Clones were sequenced by immunoSEQ multiplex PCR, and TCRdb holds only the in-frame ones, with some missing. The sample holds tens of thousands of clones, 75% to 85% seen once. V shed 4 bases and J shed 3 bases, with 17 bases lying between them. The CDR3 is made up of 16 amino acids. The germline V gene has CDR1 SGDLS and CDR2 YYNGEE. Concerning this clone itself: Its cognate antigen is unknown.

Within the ViraFEST assay, antigen-specific CD4+ T cells underwent expansion with viral peptide pools prior to sequencing. On approximately day 9 of culture, CD4+ T cells were separated out. Participants were vaccinated with two doses of either the BNT162b2 or mRNA-1273 vaccine. Cells had half their medium changed to IL-2 medium on days 3 and 7. This receptor was obtained from a human donor who received a COVID-19 vaccine. The specimen was CD4+ T cells from PBMCs cultured with HCoV-OC43 spike peptides, collected after COVID-19 vaccination. The subset denotes: HCoV-OC43 spike overlapping peptide pool stimulation. The chain employs TRBV9 and TRBJ2-1, with D perhaps assigned TRBD1 or TRBD2 (7 bases each). The CDR3 nucleotides read TGTGCCAGCAGCCCGGGGGGACAGTTAAACTACAATGAGCAGTTCTTC. This translates into CASSPGGQLNYNEQFF. The variable domain in full, with the rest retrieved from reference TRBV9 and TRBJ2-1, is DSGVTQTPKHLITATGQRVTLRCSPRSGDLSVYWYQQSLDQGLQFLIQYYNGEERAKGNILERFSAQQFPDLHSELNLSSLELGDSALYFCASSPGGQLNYNEQFFGPGTRLTVL.